The 24 T cell receptor beta chains below were found in one sample sequenced in a study of blood T cell repertoires in COVID-19 (dated by TCRdb to 2018 to 2020). The method was the immunoSEQ multiplex PCR assay. This immuneACCESS table, as held by TCRdb, lists in-frame sequences with V and J called but not all clones. Of the missing ones, under half trace to an unresolved V gene in checked studies; the others have no known cause. This sample is represented by 270,000 or so clones; about four fifths of them were singletons. The top ten clones comprise approximately 3.1% of the sample. Sample: peripheral blood. Receptor source: a young woman with acute or convalescent COVID-19.

Written as DNA, the CDR3 is TGTGCCAGCAGCCGATCACCACAGGCGGACGGTCAGCCCCAGCATTTT. This gives the protein CASSRSPQADGQPQHF. This chain uses TRBV7-3 with TRBJ1-5; D is possibly TRBD1 (5 bases). V lost 5 bases and J lost 6, with 20 bases in between. CDR1 is SGHTA, CDR2 FQGTGA, per germline. This CDR3 spans 16 amino acids.

This rearrangement joins TRBV29-1 to TRBJ1-1; 7 bases agree with TRBD1. CDR1 is SQVTM, CDR2 ANQGSEA, per germline. With 4 bases clipped from V and 7 bases from J, the junction kept 6 bases outside the gene matches. The CDR3 runs 12 residues. The CDR3 coding sequence is TGCAGCGTTGTGGAGGGGGCGGGTGAAGCTTTCTTT. Translation: CSVVEGAGEAFF.

CDR3 protein: CASSSGLAGRGDTQYF. In DNA, the CDR3 is TGTGCCAGCAGTTCGGGACTAGCGGGAAGGGGGGATACGCAGTATTTT. The chain joins TRBV6-5 to TRBJ2-3, with 13 bases fitting TRBD2. This CDR3 region has 16 residues. The ends lost 4 bases at V and 6 bases at J; junction bases unmatched: 7. Germline loops: CDR1 MNHEY, CDR2 SVGAGI.

CDR3 nucleotides: TGTGCCAGCAGCCCCCCCGGGCGGGAGGGCACCGGGGAGCTGTTTTTT. Protein sequence: CASSPPGREGTGELFF. This chain connects TRBV7-2 to TRBJ2-2; the match to TRBD2 covers 9 bases. CDR1 is SGHTA and CDR2 is FQGNSA in the germline V gene. The CDR3 covers 16 residues. The J segment lost 4 bases and the V segment lost 5 bases, leaving 8 bases of the junction unmatched.

This rearrangement joins TRBV19 to TRBJ2-5; 8 bases line up with TRBD2. After removal of 4 bases from V and 7 bases from J, the junction contained 20 bases not matched to a gene. The CDR3 is made up of 18 amino acids. The V gene's germline CDR1 is LNHDA and CDR2 SQIVND (reference sequence). CDR3 sequence (DNA): TGTGCCAGTAGTACCTCGGGGGGGGGAGCCGCCTATGGGGTGACCCAGTACTTC. Encoded protein: CASSTSGGGAAYGVTQYF.

The rearrangement joins TRBV7-9 to TRBJ2-3; a possible D gene is TRBD2 (5 bases). There are 14 residues in the CDR3. The V end lost 3 bases, the J end lost 0 bases, and 7 bases lay between the germline ends. Germline V gene lookup returns CDR1 SEHNR and CDR2 FQNEAQ (reference sequence). CDR3 in DNA: TGTGCCAGCAGCTTCCAGCGGAGCACAGATACGCAGTATTTT. This translates into CASSFQRSTDTQYF.

This chain connects TRBV6-5 to TRBJ2-7; 8 positions agree with TRBD1. The trim removed 8 bases at V and 4 bases at J, leaving 10 bases unmatched. This CDR3 region has 14 residues. In germline, CDR1 is MNHEY, CDR2 SVGAGI. CDR3 nucleotide sequence: TGTGCCAGCCGAACAGGGGGTGTGATATACGAGCAGTACTTC. The encoded protein is CASRTGGVIYEQYF.

The rearrangement links TRBV19 to TRBJ1-5, with TRBD1 matching 9 bases. CDR3 length: 15 residues. V gave up 4 bases and J gave up 6 bases; unmatched junction bases: 7. The germline V gene has CDR1 LNHDA and CDR2 SQIVND (reference sequence). The DNA of the CDR3 is TGTGCCAGTAGTAGAACAGGGGGCGGCCGTCAGCCCCAGCATTTT. This gives the protein CASSRTGGGRQPQHF.

J is TRBJ2-5 and V is TRBV5-1, with 8 bases matching TRBD2. Germline assignment: CDR1 SGHRS and CDR2 YFSETQ. This CDR3 is built from 15 residues. The ends lost 1 base at V and 1 base at J; junction bases unmatched: 3. CDR3 bases: TGCGCCAGCAGCTTGAGCGGGAGCCCCCAAGAGACCCAGTACTTC. Its translation is CASSLSGSPQETQYF. The full variable domain, its missing parts supplied by reference TRBV5-1 and TRBJ2-5, is KAGVTQTPRYLIKTRGQQVTLSCSPISGHRSVSWYQQTPGQGLQFLFEYFSETQRNKGNFPGRFSGRQFSNSRSEMNVSTLELGDSALYLCASSLSGSPQETQYFGPGTRLLVL.

V and J are TRBV5-1 and TRBJ2-3, with D possibly TRBD1 on 5 matching bases. This CDR3 region has 16 residues. Between the trimmed V and J ends, which lost 0 bases and 7 bases, there was a span of 18 bases. Germline values: CDR1 SGHRS, CDR2 YFSETQ. CDR3 residues: CASSLGGQGWINTQYF. The CDR3 DNA follows: TGCGCCAGCAGCTTGGGAGGTCAGGGTTGGATTAATACGCAGTATTTT.

The chain has TRBV5-1 and TRBJ2-5; 7 bases are shared with TRBD1. CDR3 length: 15 amino acids. Germline V CDR1 and CDR2: SGHRS, YFSETQ. The ends lost 4 bases at V and 1 base at J; junction bases unmatched: 7. The DNA of the CDR3 is TGCGCCAGCAGCCCGGGACAGACACTCCAAGAGACCCAGTACTTC. This codes for CASSPGQTLQETQYF.

The chain has TRBV6-5 and TRBJ1-2; D is possibly TRBD1 (6 bases). Per the germline V gene, CDR1 is MNHEY and CDR2 is SVGAGI. This CDR3 contains 14 residues. V lost 5 bases and J lost 0, with 10 bases in between. This CDR3 is CASSRTASNYGYTF. In DNA form, the CDR3 reads TGTGCCAGCAGTCGGACAGCTTCTAACTATGGCTACACCTTC.

This chain uses TRBV30 with TRBJ1-2; 7 bases line up with TRBD1. CDR3 length: 16 amino acids. V lost 3 bases and J lost 1; bases outside the gene matches: 11. From germline, CDR1 is GTSNPN and CDR2 SVGIG (reference sequence). CDR3: CAWRGFWTGVNYGYTF. CDR3 coding DNA: TGTGCCTGGAGAGGCTTTTGGACAGGCGTTAACTATGGCTACACCTTC.

The chain recombines TRBV6-5 with TRBJ2-5, with a possible D match to TRBD2 (6 bases). V was clipped by 4 bases and J by 4 bases, with 13 bases between them. This CDR3 is 14 amino acids long. Germline V gene lookup returns CDR1 MNHEY and CDR2 SVGAGI. CDR3 protein: CASSFFREAETQYF. CDR3 DNA sequence: TGTGCCAGCAGTTTTTTCAGGGAGGCAGAGACCCAGTACTTC.

The chain employs TRBV19 and TRBJ1-5; maybe TRBD1 (5 bases). Trimming stripped 5 bases from V and 0 bases from J, with 14 bases between. The CDR3 is made up of 16 amino acids. Germline values: CDR1 LNHDA, CDR2 SQIVND (reference sequence). CDR3 residues: CASSLLKGYSNQPQHF. For the CDR3, the DNA is TGTGCCAGTAGTCTCCTCAAGGGGTATAGCAATCAGCCCCAGCATTTT.

V and J are TRBV4-3 and TRBJ2-3; 7 nucleotides agree with TRBD1. Germline lookup yields CDR1 LGHNA and CDR2 YSLEER. J was trimmed by 8 bases and V by 4 bases; bases with no gene match: 6. CDR3 length: 13 amino acids. CDR3 bases: TGCGCCAGCAGCCCCACCAACAGGGGTACGCAGTATTTT. Amino acid sequence: CASSPTNRGTQYF.

The genes are TRBV27 and TRBJ2-7; tentatively, D is TRBD2 (5 bases). V was pared by 2 bases and J by 3 bases, with 11 bases between. The CDR3 is 14 amino acids. CDR1 is MNHEY and CDR2 is SMNVEV in the germline V gene (reference sequence). The CDR3 region is CASSLTSGNYEQYF. The CDR3 DNA follows: TGTGCCAGCAGTTTAACGTCGGGGAACTACGAGCAGTACTTC.

The chain combines TRBV7-9 with TRBJ1-5; tentatively, D is TRBD1 (5 bases). CDR3 length: 17 residues. In germline, CDR1 is SEHNR, CDR2 FQNEAQ (reference sequence). The V end lost 1 base, the J end lost 6 bases, and 19 bases lay between the germline ends. CDR3: CASSLGQWGRIGQPQHF. The CDR3 coding sequence is TGTGCCAGCAGCTTAGGACAGTGGGGCCGAATCGGTCAGCCCCAGCATTTT.

The chain combines TRBV19 with TRBJ2-1, with 7 bases identical to TRBD1. The CDR3 loop spans 13 amino acids. Germline V gene sequence: CDR1 LNHDA, CDR2 SQIVND (reference sequence). Germline trimming cut 4 bases from V and 4 bases from J; bases unmatched to any gene: 1. The CDR3 loop is CASSTTGYNEQFF. The CDR3 nucleotides are TGTGCCAGTAGTACGACAGGGTACAATGAGCAGTTCTTC.

The V gene is TRBV6-2 or TRBV6-3, the J gene TRBJ2-5; 12 bases line up with TRBD2. J lost 5 bases, V lost 6 bases, and 7 bases had no gene match. Germline CDR1 reads MNHEY; CDR2 reads SVGEGT. This CDR3 is 15 amino acids long. CDR3: CASSTLAGGLETQYF. The CDR3 coding sequence is TGTGCCAGCAGCACACTAGCGGGAGGTTTGGAGACCCAGTACTTC.

This chain uses TRBV28 with TRBJ2-2, with 7 bases matching TRBD2. Germline lookup yields CDR1 MDHEN and CDR2 SYDVKM. Trimming at V came to 6 bases and at J to 1 base, leaving 2 bases not matched to a gene. The CDR3 runs to 14 residues. The DNA of the CDR3 is TGTGCCAGCAGCTGGGGGGGGAACACCGGGGAGCTGTTTTTT. Amino acids: CASSWGGNTGELFF.

The gene calls are TRBV28 and TRBJ2-7; 9 bases are a match to TRBD1. Trimming cost V 6 bases and J 0 bases; bases outside gene matches: 6. The CDR3 covers 15 residues. From germline, CDR1 is MDHEN and CDR2 SYDVKM. Here the CDR3 reads CASSPAGQGSYEQYF. The CDR3 DNA sequence: TGTGCCAGCAGCCCGGCGGGACAGGGCTCCTACGAGCAGTACTTC.

The V and J genes are TRBV12-5 and TRBJ2-2; no clear D. This CDR3 is built from 15 residues. Germline-derived CDR1 and CDR2 are LGHNT and FRNRAP. Deletions cut 7 bases from V and 1 base from J, with 13 bases between. The CDR3 spells CASDLGWRNTGELFF. In nucleotides, the CDR3 is TGTGCTAGTGACCTCGGGTGGCGGAACACCGGGGAGCTGTTTTTT.

J is TRBJ2-1 and V is TRBV4-3; 7 bases fit TRBD2. The V gene end was trimmed by 3 bases and the J gene end by 8 bases; junction bases not matched to a gene: 19. The CDR3 runs 18 residues. Germline CDR1 LGHNA, CDR2 YSLEER. The CDR3 coding sequence is TGCGCCAGCAGCCATGCTACCCGGACTTCAGCGGGGTACGATGAGCAGTTCTTC. This encodes CASSHATRTSAGYDEQFF.